Following are 16 T cell receptor beta chains from one sample sequenced in a study of cytomegalovirus exposure and HLA in healthy donors. TCRdb's copy holds only in-frame clones and misses some; the assay was immunoSEQ multiplex PCR. The top ten clones hold less than 35% of a sample with some 140,000 clones, 82% of them seen once. The sample was PBMCs. The receptors were gathered from a man younger than 45 in good health and CMV-seropositive.

The V gene is TRBV6-5, the J gene TRBJ2-7; possible D gene TRBD2, 6 bases. The germline gives CDR1 MNHEY, CDR2 SVGAGI. CDR3 size: 13 residues. Trimming stripped 1 base from V and 4 bases from J, with 8 bases between. The CDR3 sequence is CASSYWAGYEQYF. For the CDR3, the DNA is TGTGCCAGCAGTTACTGGGCGGGATACGAGCAGTACTTC.

The chain joins TRBV15 to TRBJ1-5; D may be TRBD1 (5 bases). CDR1 is LNHNV, CDR2 YYDKDF, per germline (reference sequence). Trimming took off 0 bases at V and 5 bases at J, with 11 bases between the two ends. The CDR3 has 15 residues. The CDR3 here is CATSRDRGWDQPQHF. In DNA, the CDR3 is TGTGCCACCAGCAGAGATAGGGGTTGGGATCAGCCCCAGCATTTT.

The chain joins TRBV4-2 to TRBJ1-1, with D tentatively TRBD1 (5 bases). From germline, CDR1 is LGHNA and CDR2 YNFKEQ. The CDR3 contains 16 residues. Trimming shortened V by 0 bases and J by 7 bases, and 18 bases separated the two germline ends. CDR3 sequence: CASSQDLTIRGGEAFF. CDR3 nucleotides: TGTGCCAGCAGCCAAGATTTGACCATTCGGGGGGGTGAAGCTTTCTTT.

This clone was detected only once. The chain has TRBV7-3 and TRBJ2-5; tentative D call: TRBD2 (5 bases). Germline CDR1 is SGHTA and CDR2 is FQGTGA. V dropped 2 bases and J dropped 3 bases, with 10 bases sitting between them. CDR3 length: 14 residues. The CDR3 sequence is CASSLEDGKETQYF. CDR3 in DNA: TGTGCCAGCAGCTTAGAGGACGGGAAAGAGACCCAGTACTTC.

This chain connects TRBV19 to TRBJ1-1; TRBD1 is a possible D gene (6 bases). There are 14 residues in the CDR3. Germline lookup yields CDR1 LNHDA and CDR2 SQIVND (reference sequence). V lost 6 bases and J lost 2, with 13 bases in between. The CDR3 is CASSETGFNTEAFF. The CDR3 DNA reads as TGTGCCAGTAGCGAAACAGGGTTTAACACTGAAGCTTTCTTT.

V and J are TRBV2 and TRBJ1-1; possible D gene TRBD1, 5 bases. V was trimmed by 8 bases and J by 4 bases, leaving 26 bases between them. The CDR3 contains 17 residues. Germline CDR1 SNHLY, CDR2 FYNNEI. CDR3 DNA sequence: TGTGCCAGCCTTAGGAGGGGTATTGTTGGCGGAGGCACTGAAGCTTTCTTT. The encoded protein is CASLRRGIVGGGTEAFF.

The chain is built from TRBV9 and TRBJ1-6; D gene ambiguous. Trimming shortened V by 0 bases and J by 8 bases, and 9 bases separated the two germline ends. The CDR3 totals 14 residues. Germline lookup yields CDR1 SGDLS and CDR2 YYNGEE. The CDR3 sequence is CASSVEMEYSPLHF. The CDR3 DNA follows: TGTGCCAGCAGCGTAGAAATGGAGTATTCACCCCTCCACTTT.

The chain combines TRBV7-2 with TRBJ2-7; D call uncertain. This CDR3 has 13 amino acids. Trimming shortened V by 1 base and J by 5 bases, and 9 bases separated the two germline ends. Germline V gene data show CDR1 as SGHTA and CDR2 as FQGNSA. CDR3 coding DNA: TGTGCCAGCAGCTTAGATCGGTTCAACGAGCAGTACTTC. Its protein is CASSLDRFNEQYF.

The chain uses TRBV28 and TRBJ1-2; maybe TRBD1 (5 bases). CDR1 is MDHEN and CDR2 is SYDVKM in the germline V gene. This CDR3 is built from 13 residues. The V end was cut by 2 bases, the J end by 7 bases, with 11 bases between. The CDR3 DNA sequence: TGTGCCAGCAGTTTAGCAGGGATAGGTGGCTACACCTTC. Translating gives CASSLAGIGGYTF.

The chain couples TRBV6-1 to TRBJ2-4; 8 bases map to TRBD1. This CDR3 has 15 amino acids. The trim removed 6 bases at V and 4 bases at J, leaving 8 bases unmatched. CDR1 and CDR2 (germline): MNHNS, SASEGT. The CDR3 sequence: CASSRDRGPKNIQYF. Here the CDR3 DNA reads TGTGCCAGCAGCCGCGACAGGGGACCTAAAAACATTCAGTACTTC.

The gene calls are TRBV5-1 and TRBJ1-1; 9 nucleotides match TRBD1. Germline CDR1 and CDR2: SGHRS and YFSETQ. V lost 3 bases and J lost 3; bases outside the gene matches: 6. There are 15 residues in the CDR3. The CDR3 region has the DNA TGCGCCAGCAGCTCCACGGACAGGGGAGACACTGAAGCTTTCTTT. It translates to CASSSTDRGDTEAFF.

This clone was observed a single time. The chain combines TRBV10-3 with TRBJ2-6; 7 bases match TRBD1. The V segment lost 3 bases and the J segment 8 bases; nucleotides outside the gene matches: 4. This CDR3 contains 14 residues. Germline V gene data show CDR1 as ENHRY and CDR2 as SYGVKD. The CDR3 spells CAISDDRDTNVLTF. The CDR3, as DNA: TGTGCCATCAGTGATGACAGGGATACCAACGTCCTGACTTTC.

The V gene is TRBV2, the J gene TRBJ2-1, with 8 positions matching TRBD2. CDR3 length equals 15 residues. V shed 5 bases, J shed 5 bases, and the junction held 8 bases outside the gene matches. Germline-derived CDR1 and CDR2 are SNHLY and FYNNEI. The CDR3 region has the DNA TGTGCCAGCAGTACTAGCGGAGCAGCCAACAATGAGCAGTTCTTC. Translation: CASSTSGAANNEQFF.

The chain couples TRBV14 to TRBJ2-5, with D possibly being TRBD1 (6 bases). Germline values: CDR1 SGHDN, CDR2 FVKESK. CDR3 length equals 16 residues. V lost 1 base and J lost 2, with 14 bases in between. The CDR3 spells CASSQVGAPVQETQYF. Here the CDR3 DNA reads TGTGCCAGCAGCCAAGTGGGGGCCCCCGTACAAGAGACCCAGTACTTC.

This clone was seen a few times. The chain couples TRBV10-3 to TRBJ1-4; possibly TRBD1 for D (5 bases). The CDR3 runs to 15 residues. V was clipped by 6 bases and J by 0 bases, with 11 bases between them. Germline CDR1 is ENHRY and CDR2 is SYGVKD. CDR3: CAISGGLTTNEKLFF. DNA for the CDR3: TGTGCCATCAGCGGGGGACTAACAACTAATGAAAAACTGTTTTTT.

The chain has TRBV15 and TRBJ1-4, with a weak D call TRBD1 (5 bases). Trimming pared 4 bases from V and 5 bases from J, leaving 14 bases between. Germline CDR1 LNHNV, CDR2 YYDKDF (reference sequence). This CDR3 has 15 amino acids. The CDR3, as DNA: TGTGCCACCAGCATCCCAGGGATGGACAATGAAAAACTGTTTTTT. It codes for CATSIPGMDNEKLFF.